One T cell receptor (beta chain) is described in this entry. Its antigen is undetermined. These data originate in a study of lymphopenia after photon versus proton radiotherapy. The CDR3 has 13 residues. Germline V gene sequence: CDR1 MGHRA, CDR2 YSYEKL. V was cut by 1 base and J by 6 bases, with 8 bases left in between. Repertoires were generated with immunoSEQ multiplex PCR, while TCRdb's copy carries only in-frame clones and drops some. The data contain 53,000 or so clones, around 82% of them singletons. The study, taken as a whole, reports: In patients who died, overall survival fell as post-nadir TCR diversity dropped more. After the lymphocyte nadir, photon-treated repertoires showed oligoclonal expansion, especially of CD8+ Temra cells. Proton therapy kept repertoires fairly stable, unlike photons, which gained effector/memory cells. Survival link was tested only in deceased patients; proton benefit remains a possibility.

This sequence joins TRBV4-1 and TRBJ2-3; no clear D gene. The sample in question was peripheral blood, obtained from a patient treated with photon-based radiotherapy. The sequence was obtained from a man aged 45-65 years with gastric cancer. DNA for the CDR3: TGCGCCAGCAGCCAAGTGGTGGTTGATACGCAGTATTTT. It codes for CASSQVVVDTQYF.